This TCR beta chain was observed in a study of T cells in women clearing cervical HPV infection listed by TCRdb under 2018. The study in broad terms: The cases were roughly 23 women with histologically confirmed HPV16-related CIN3 or worse, and 2 of those women had invasive cancers. Controls were approximately 25 women whose single incident HPV16 infection cleared within 12 months without precancer or cancer developing. Case blood was taken at the visit when the lesion was first identified, whereas control blood was taken when infection was no longer detected. Among cases, blood sampling occurred a median of 149 days after lesion detection, with an interquartile range of roughly 90 to 200 days. Since only a few of the women had HLA typing available, the possibility that HLA type was acting as a confounder could not be ruled out. This exploratory proof-of-principle case-control study, nested within the Guanacaste HPV Natural History Study in Costa Rica, compared TCR repertoires among women with different cervical HPV16 outcomes. Cases and controls were matched on year of sample collection and on age within five years. Cases had a median age of approximately 35 years compared with 38 for controls, and baseline characteristics showed no significant differences between the groups. The parent cohort enrolled 10,049 women aged 18 or older in Guanacaste, Costa Rica, during about 1992 to 1994 and followed them for less than 8 years. Five blinded duplicates per group were added as quality controls, so that 60 or so samples were obtained: 50 or so participants and 10 replicates. Results and caveats for the whole study, not just this receptor: Significantly higher TCR repertoire richness was observed in CIN3+ cases than in controls across sequencing depths, whereas no difference in evenness was found. Because the number of T cells per sample was unknown, the richness differences could reflect varying T-cell content rather than repertoire biology. Cases were distinguished from controls with an estimated AUC of over 0.75 by random forest classifiers combining richness and V gene abundances. Because of the cross-sectional design, the study could not determine whether the associations came before infection or resulted from infection, and neither effector/memory subsets nor HPV-specific T cells were isolated. Cases had lower TRBV6-7 relative abundance than controls (about 0.1% versus 0.15%; Bonferroni P = 0.0008).

Every participant had a single incident cervical HPV16 infection, and women with prevalent HPV16 infections were excluded. Cervical HPV DNA was detected with MY09/MY11 PCR, and genotyping was done by dot-blot hybridization. Roughly 15 mL of heparinized blood were centrifuged, and the buffy coat was aliquoted, frozen at -30°C, then stored at -80°C. QIAGEN kits were used to extract genomic DNA from the buffy coat specimens. The immunoSEQ assay used multiplex PCR to amplify TCR beta CDR3 regions from an average of about 1,200 ng of genomic DNA per sample. Primer bias was corrected in the assay by using a complete synthetic TCR repertoire to establish an amplification baseline. Amplicons were sequenced on the Illumina platform. Per the authors' processing: Sequence errors were corrected by clustering with frequency ratios and a modified nearest-neighbor algorithm, and the sequences were then analyzed in the immunoSEQ Analyzer using IMGT gene definitions. TCR richness and evenness were averaged over 20 rarefaction repeats at each rarefaction depth, excluding samples with fewer sequences than the depth. Wilcoxon rank sum tests with FDR correction were used to compare relative abundances of V, D and J genes between the groups. In the blinded duplicates, the intraclass correlation was nearly 96% for TCR richness and averaged 76.4% across approximately 60 gene segments. TCRdb re-hosts the immuneACCESS table, in-frame sequences only. Its copies lack some clones; in the studies checked, an unresolved V gene accounts for under half of them, and the cause for the rest is not known. V and J calls and clone size are those listed in that table; D and trimming were worked out from the DNA. The table of this sample itemizes tens of thousands of clones. The ten largest clonotypes hold 5.2% of the sample.

Comments on this clone: No cognate antigen has been identified for it. Read data end 3 residues before the CDR3 end; the end is taken from the germline J gene.

Germline trimming amounts to 0 bases on V and 0 bases on J, with 6 as the count of junction bases outside the gene matches. The CDR3 numbers 17 residues from cysteine through phenylalanine. The DNA covers only part of the CDR3, 42 bases in frame from base 1. The CDR1 and CDR2 encoded by the germline V gene are SNHLY and FYNNEI. The rearranged segments are TRBV2 and TRBJ2-3; 7 central bases correspond to TRBD2. The receptor was isolated from a woman aged 18 to 75 with a cervical HPV16 infection that either progressed to CIN3+ or cleared (not recorded which). The sequencing sample was made of blood buffy coat. The CDR3 amino acid sequence is: CASSEARGGGSTDTQYF. The covered CDR3 bases are TGTGCCAGCAGTGAAGCGCGCGGCGGGGGAAGCACAGATACG. The reference TRBV2 and TRBJ2-3 proteins fill in what lies around the CDR3, so the full variable domain reads EPEVTQTPSHQVTQMGQEVILRCVPISNHLYFYWYRQILGQKVEFLVSFYNNEISEKSEIFDDQFSVERPDGSNFTLKIRSTKLEDSAMYFCASSEARGGGSTDTQYFGPGTRLTVL.